This T cell receptor (beta chain) was identified in a study of cytomegalovirus exposure and HLA in healthy donors. About the research overall: The roughly 670 first-cohort repertoires and the approximately 110 validation repertoires shared the same platform, a later analysis reported.

Measured with immunoSEQ multiplex PCR; TCRdb has only the in-frame clones, and not every one. The sample has 150,000 to 200,000 clones, roughly 82% seen once. V was shortened by 8 bases and J by 2 bases, with 4 bases between the two germline ends. Germline loops: CDR1 SEHNR, CDR2 FQNEAQ (reference sequence). The CDR3 is 11 amino acids. The chain has TRBV7-9 and TRBJ2-1; D is unresolved. The sequenced sample consisted of PBMCs. This receptor was identified in a woman younger than 30 in good health and CMV-seronegative. CDR3 bases: TGTGCCAGCTTAACCTACAATGAGCAGTTCTTC. Translated, it gives CASLTYNEQFF.